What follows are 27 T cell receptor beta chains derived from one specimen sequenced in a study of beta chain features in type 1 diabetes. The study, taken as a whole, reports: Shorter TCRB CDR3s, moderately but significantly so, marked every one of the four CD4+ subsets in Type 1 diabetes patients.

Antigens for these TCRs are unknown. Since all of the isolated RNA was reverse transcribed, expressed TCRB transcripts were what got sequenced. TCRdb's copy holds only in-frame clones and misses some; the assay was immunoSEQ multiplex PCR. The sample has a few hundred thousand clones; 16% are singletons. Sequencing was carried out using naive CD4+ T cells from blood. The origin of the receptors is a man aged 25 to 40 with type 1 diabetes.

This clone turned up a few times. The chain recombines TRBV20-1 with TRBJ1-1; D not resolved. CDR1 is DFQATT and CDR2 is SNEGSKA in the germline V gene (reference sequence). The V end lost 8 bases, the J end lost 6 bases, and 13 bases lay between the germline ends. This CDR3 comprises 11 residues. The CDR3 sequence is CSSENLAEAFF. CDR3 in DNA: TGCAGTTCCGAGAACTTAGCTGAAGCTTTCTTT.

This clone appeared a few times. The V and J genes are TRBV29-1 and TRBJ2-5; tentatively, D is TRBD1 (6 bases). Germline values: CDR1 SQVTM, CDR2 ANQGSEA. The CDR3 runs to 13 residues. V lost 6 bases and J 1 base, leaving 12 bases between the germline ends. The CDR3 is CSVDGRGQETQYF. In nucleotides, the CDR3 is TGCAGCGTCGACGGCAGGGGCCAAGAGACCCAGTACTTC.

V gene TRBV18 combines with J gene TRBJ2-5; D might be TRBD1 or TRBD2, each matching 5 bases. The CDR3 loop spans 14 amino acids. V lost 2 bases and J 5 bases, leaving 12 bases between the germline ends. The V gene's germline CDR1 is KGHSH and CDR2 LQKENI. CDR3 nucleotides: TGTGCCAGCTCACCAGGACATGAGGGTGAGACCCAGTACTTC. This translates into CASSPGHEGETQYF.

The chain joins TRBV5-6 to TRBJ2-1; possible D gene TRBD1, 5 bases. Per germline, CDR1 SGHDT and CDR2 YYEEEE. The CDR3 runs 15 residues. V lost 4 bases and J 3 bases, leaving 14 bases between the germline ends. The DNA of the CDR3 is TGTGCCAGCAGCCTCTACAGGAGAATCTACAATGAGCAGTTCTTC. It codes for CASSLYRRIYNEQFF.

The DNA of the CDR3 is TGTGCCAGCAGCTCAGGGAACACTGAAGCTTTCTTT. Protein product: CASSSGNTEAFF. The gene calls are TRBV5-4 and TRBJ1-1; no definite D call. V was cut by 3 bases and J by 1 base, with 4 bases left in between. The length of the CDR3 is 12 residues. Looked up from germline, CDR1 is SGHNT and CDR2 is YYREEE (reference sequence).

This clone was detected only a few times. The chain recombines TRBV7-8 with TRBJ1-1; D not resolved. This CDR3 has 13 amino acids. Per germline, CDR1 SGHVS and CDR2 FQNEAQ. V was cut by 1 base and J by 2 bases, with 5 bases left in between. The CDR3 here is CASSLGRNTEAFF. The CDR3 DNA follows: TGTGCCAGCAGCTTAGGCAGAAACACTGAAGCTTTCTTT.

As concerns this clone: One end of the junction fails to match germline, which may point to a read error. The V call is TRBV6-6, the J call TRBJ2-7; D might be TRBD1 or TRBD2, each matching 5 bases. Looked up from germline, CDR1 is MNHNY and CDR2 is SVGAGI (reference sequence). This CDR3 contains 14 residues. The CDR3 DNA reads TGTGCCAGCAGTCCCCCAGGGACGTCCTTCGAGCAGTACTTC. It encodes CASSPPGTSFEQYF.

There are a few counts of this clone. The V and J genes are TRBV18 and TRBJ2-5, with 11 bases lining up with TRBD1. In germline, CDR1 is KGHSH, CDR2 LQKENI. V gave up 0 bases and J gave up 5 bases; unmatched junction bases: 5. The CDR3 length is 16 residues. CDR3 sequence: CASSPPGQGVRETQYF. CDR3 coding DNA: TGTGCCAGCTCACCACCGGGACAGGGGGTCCGGGAGACCCAGTACTTC.

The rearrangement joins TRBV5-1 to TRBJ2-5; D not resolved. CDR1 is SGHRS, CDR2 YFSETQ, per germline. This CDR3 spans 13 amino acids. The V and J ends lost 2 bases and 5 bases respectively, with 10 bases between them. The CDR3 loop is CASSLQAEETQYF. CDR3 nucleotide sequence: TGCGCCAGCAGCTTACAAGCCGAGGAGACCCAGTACTTC. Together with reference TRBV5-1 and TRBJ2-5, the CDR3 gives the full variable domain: KAGVTQTPRYLIKTRGQQVTLSCSPISGHRSVSWYQQTPGQGLQFLFEYFSETQRNKGNFPGRFSGRQFSNSRSEMNVSTLELGDSALYLCASSLQAEETQYFGPGTRLLVL.

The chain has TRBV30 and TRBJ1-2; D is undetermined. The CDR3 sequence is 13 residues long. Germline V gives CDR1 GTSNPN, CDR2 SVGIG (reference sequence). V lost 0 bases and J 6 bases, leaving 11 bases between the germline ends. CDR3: CAWSVLYGDGYTF. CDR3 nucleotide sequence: TGTGCCTGGAGTGTATTATATGGGGATGGCTACACCTTC.

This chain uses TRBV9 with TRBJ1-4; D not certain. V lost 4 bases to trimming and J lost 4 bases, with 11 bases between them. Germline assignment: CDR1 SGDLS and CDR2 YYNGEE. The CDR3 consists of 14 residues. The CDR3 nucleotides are TGTGCCAGCAGCCGGGCCGCAGGTAATGAAAAACTGTTTTTT. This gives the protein CASSRAAGNEKLFF.

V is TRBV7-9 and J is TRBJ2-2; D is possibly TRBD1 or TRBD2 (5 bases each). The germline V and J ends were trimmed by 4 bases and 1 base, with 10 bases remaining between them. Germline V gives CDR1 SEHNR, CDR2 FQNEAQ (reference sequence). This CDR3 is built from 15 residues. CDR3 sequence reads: CASSSGRENTGELFF. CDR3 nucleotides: TGTGCCAGCAGCTCGGGACGGGAGAACACCGGGGAGCTGTTTTTT.

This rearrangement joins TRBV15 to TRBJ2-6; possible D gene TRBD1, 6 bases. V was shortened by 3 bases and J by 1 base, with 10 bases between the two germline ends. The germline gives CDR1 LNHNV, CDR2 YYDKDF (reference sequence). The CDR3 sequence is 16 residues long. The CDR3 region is CATSSRDTSGANVLTF. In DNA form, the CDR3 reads TGTGCCACCAGCAGCCGGGACACTTCTGGGGCCAACGTCCTGACTTTC. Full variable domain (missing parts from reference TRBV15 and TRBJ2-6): DAMVIQNPRYQVTQFGKPVTLSCSQTLNHNVMYWYQQKSSQAPKLLFHYYDKDFNNEADTPDNFQSRRPNTSFCFLDIRSPGLGDTAMYLCATSSRDTSGANVLTFGAGSRLTVL.

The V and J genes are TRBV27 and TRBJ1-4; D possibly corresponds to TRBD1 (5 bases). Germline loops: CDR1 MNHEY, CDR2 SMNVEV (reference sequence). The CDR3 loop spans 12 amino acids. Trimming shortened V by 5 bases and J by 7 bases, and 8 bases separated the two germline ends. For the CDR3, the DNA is TGTGCCAGCAGTCTGAGGGGTGAAAAACTGTTTTTT. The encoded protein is CASSLRGEKLFF.

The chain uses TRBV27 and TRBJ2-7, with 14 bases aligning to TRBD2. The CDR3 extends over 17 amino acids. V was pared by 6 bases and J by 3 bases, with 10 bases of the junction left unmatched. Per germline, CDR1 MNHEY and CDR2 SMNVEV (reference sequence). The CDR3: CASSLDSGTSGSYEQYF. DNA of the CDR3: TGTGCCAGCAGCTTGGACTCCGGGACTAGCGGGAGCTACGAGCAGTACTTC.

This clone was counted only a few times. Here the CDR3 reads CSVGRLNTEAFF. The CDR3, as DNA: TGCAGCGTTGGACGGTTAAACACTGAAGCTTTCTTT. The rearrangement uses TRBV29-1 and TRBJ1-1; D is ambiguous. Germline lookup yields CDR1 SQVTM and CDR2 ANQGSEA. The CDR3 contains 12 residues. The V end was cut by 4 bases, the J end by 2 bases, with 8 bases between.

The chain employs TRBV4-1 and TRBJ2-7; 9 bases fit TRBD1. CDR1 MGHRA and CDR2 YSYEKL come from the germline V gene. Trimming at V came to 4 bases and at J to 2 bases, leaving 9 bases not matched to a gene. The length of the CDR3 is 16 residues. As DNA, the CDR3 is TGCGCCAGCAGCCTAAGAGGGACAGGGACTACCTACGAGCAGTACTTC. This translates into CASSLRGTGTTYEQYF.

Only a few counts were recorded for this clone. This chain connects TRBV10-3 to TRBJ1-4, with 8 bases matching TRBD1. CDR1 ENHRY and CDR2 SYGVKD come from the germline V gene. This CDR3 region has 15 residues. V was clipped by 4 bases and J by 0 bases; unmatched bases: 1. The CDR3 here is CAISAGQATNEKLFF. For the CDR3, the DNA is TGTGCCATCAGTGCGGGACAGGCAACTAATGAAAAACTGTTTTTT.

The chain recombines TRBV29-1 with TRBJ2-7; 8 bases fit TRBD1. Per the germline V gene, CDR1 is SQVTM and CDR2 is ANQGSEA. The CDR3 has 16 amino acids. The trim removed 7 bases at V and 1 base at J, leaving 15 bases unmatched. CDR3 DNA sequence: TGCAGCGCTACCGCAGGCCCCCGGACAGGGTCCTACGAGCAGTACTTC. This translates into CSATAGPRTGSYEQYF.

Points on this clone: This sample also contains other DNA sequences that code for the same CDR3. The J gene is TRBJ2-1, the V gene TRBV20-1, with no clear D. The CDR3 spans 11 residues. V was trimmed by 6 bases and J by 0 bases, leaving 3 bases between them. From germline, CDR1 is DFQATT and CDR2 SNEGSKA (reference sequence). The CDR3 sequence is CSASSYNEQFF. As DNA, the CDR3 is TGCAGTGCGAGCTCCTACAATGAGCAGTTCTTC.

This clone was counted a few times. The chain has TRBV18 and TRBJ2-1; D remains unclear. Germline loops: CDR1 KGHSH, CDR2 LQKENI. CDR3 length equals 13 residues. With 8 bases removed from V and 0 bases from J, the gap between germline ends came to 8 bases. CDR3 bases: TGTGCCAGCGCATTGAGCTCCTACAATGAGCAGTTCTTC. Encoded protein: CASALSSYNEQFF.

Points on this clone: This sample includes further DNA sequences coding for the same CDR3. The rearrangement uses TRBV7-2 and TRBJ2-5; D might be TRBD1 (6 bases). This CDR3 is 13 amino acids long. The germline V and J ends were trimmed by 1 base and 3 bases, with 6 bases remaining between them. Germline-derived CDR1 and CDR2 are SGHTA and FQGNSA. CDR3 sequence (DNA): TGTGCCAGCAGCTTAGACAGGGAAGAGACCCAGTACTTC. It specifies CASSLDREETQYF.

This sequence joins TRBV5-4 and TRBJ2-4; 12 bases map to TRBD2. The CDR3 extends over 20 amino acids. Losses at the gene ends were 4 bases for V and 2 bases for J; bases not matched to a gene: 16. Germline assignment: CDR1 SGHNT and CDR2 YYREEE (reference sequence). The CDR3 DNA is TGTGCCAGCAGCCGAGGGGGGGCTAGCGGGAGGGCCGAGTCCAAAAACATTCAGTACTTC. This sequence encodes CASSRGGASGRAESKNIQYF.

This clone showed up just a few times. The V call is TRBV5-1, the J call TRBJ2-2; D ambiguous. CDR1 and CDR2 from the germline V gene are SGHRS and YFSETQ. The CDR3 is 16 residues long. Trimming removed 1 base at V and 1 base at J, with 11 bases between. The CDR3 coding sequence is TGCGCCAGCAGCTTGACTCCGACGGGGAACACCGGGGAGCTGTTTTTT. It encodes CASSLTPTGNTGELFF.

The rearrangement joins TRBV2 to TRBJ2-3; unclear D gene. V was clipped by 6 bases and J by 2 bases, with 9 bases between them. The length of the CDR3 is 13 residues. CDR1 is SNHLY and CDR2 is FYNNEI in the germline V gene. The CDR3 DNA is TGTGCCAGCAGCAAGGAGATCACAGATACGCAGTATTTT. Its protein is CASSKEITDTQYF.

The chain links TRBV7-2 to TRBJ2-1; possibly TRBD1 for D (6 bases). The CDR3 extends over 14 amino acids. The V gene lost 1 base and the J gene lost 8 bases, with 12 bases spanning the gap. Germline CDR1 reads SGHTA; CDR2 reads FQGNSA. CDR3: CASSLGQAWDEQFF. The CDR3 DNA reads TGTGCCAGCAGCTTAGGACAGGCCTGGGATGAGCAGTTCTTC.

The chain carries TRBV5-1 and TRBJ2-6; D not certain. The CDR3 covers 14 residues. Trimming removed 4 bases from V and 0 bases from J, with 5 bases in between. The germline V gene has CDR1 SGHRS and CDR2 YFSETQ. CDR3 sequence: CASSEPSGANVLTF. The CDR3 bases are TGCGCCAGCAGCGAGCCCTCTGGGGCCAACGTCCTGACTTTC.